This T cell receptor (beta chain) appears in the sequencing data of a study of molecular identifiers for immune sequencing clone quantification (dated by TCRdb to 2016 to 2018). Background for the entire study: For a replicate experiment, the RNA from either approximately 20,000 or 100,000 naive CD8 T cells was divided into five aliquots, and four of those aliquots went on to sequencing. The study was a methods study using CD8 T cells to benchmark molecular-identifier clustering-based TCR repertoire sequencing (MIDCIRS) and TCR RNA copy counting. General study outcomes and caveats: In CMV-specific effector cells, clones with more than 20 RNA copies contained over 98% of molecules, whereas in naive cells such clones contained under 1% of molecules. Even against a background of 750,000 to 1,000,000 naive CD8 T cells, spiked-in Jurkat TCR RNA amounting to a single cell's worth was reported to be detectable. The naive libraries included spiked-in Jurkat TCR RNA (around 9 copies' worth), and this RNA is not part of the donor repertoire. When barcode sub-clustering was not used, chimeric consensus sequences inflated TCR diversity, with chimeras reaching as high as 47%. Modeling indicated around 3 TCR RNA copies recovered per cell, compared with around 10 by digital PCR, which implies a capture efficiency of around 29%. The sizes of highly expanded clones could end up underestimated when identical TCR molecules share a barcode.

Receptor libraries were prepared by PCR. Sequencer: NextSeq 500. Bulk TCR libraries were prepared as previously described, using TCR primers listed in Table S5. Total RNA was purified with the Qiagen AllPrep DNA/RNA kit. Before analysis, reads from multiple sequencing runs of the same library were pooled. Processing in the source paper ran as follows. Reads were retained only if their TCR constant sequence matched exactly, and those retained reads were trimmed to 150 nt and grouped according to their 12-nt molecular barcodes. Reads inside each barcode group were sub-clustered using a 15% Levenshtein threshold, and a quality-weighted consensus sequence was constructed for each RNA molecule. Non-functional sequences were filtered out, along with any lower-count sequence sitting one edit away from another sequence. On the basis of fitting two negative binomial distributions, barcode sub-clusters with fewer than 20% of the maximum read count were discarded. The public reads were run again by TCRdb, first through fastp at Q25 and then through MiXCR, and only productive beta chains were kept. CDR3 protein duplicates are merged, each entry listing the most common genes and DNA. What appears here as the V and J calls and clone size reflects TCRdb's work, not the paper's. Recorded for this sample are about 97,000 distinct CDR3 sequences; 20% to 25% of them occurred a single time. The ten biggest clones cover around 1% of the sample.

Many counts were recorded for this clonotype. The antigen it binds to is not known. Base qualities are not at hand, and no much larger clone is one base apart. Libraries of naive CD8 T cells were generated from around 20,000 to 990,000 sorted cells, with 10%, 30% or 50% of the purified RNA used. Naive CD8 T cells were FACS-sorted as CD8+CD4-CCR7+CD45RA+ on a BD FACSAria II into RLT Plus buffer. To test detection sensitivity, Jurkat RNA equivalent to more than 9 TCR copies was spiked into samples of about 19,000-1,000,000 naive CD8 T cells. Enrichment of CD8 T cells was done with RosetteSep CD8+ T Cell Enrichment Cocktail plus Ficoll-Paque, and ACK red cell lysis came afterward. From a lookup of the germline V gene (reference sequence), CDR1 and CDR2 are LGHDT and YNNKEL. The CDR3 runs 16 residues from the cysteine to the phenylalanine. The CDR3 DNA has 48 bases and is translated from base 1. V trim: 2 bases; J trim: 6 bases; unmatched bases: 6.

This clonotype originated in a human donor in good health. Some libraries in this study had Jurkat cell RNA spiked in. The chain couples TRBV3-1 to TRBJ2-2; 10 junctional bases match TRBD2. The sample consisted of naive CD8+ T cells from blood, with Jurkat cell RNA spiked in. The sample's cell subset or site label, in plain terms: FACS-sorted CD8+CD4-CCR7+CD45RA+ naive T cells. CDR3 loop: CASSQNVGTSAGELFF. The nucleotides are TGTGCCAGCAGCCAAAATGTCGGGACTAGCGCCGGGGAGCTGTTTTTT.